Listed below are T cell receptor beta chains from one sample, sequenced in a study of T-cell reconstitution after alpha-beta-depleted transplantation in children. From the PCR reads, TCRdb called clonotypes with MiXCR, one entry per CDR3 protein. Among over 200,000 distinct CDR3 sequences listed, about a tenth were seen once. The specimen was PBMCs, collected before TCRalphabeta/CD19-depleted stem cell transplant. These receptors were taken from a child under two years old with acute myeloid leukemia, due to receive a stem cell transplant. CDR3s include the opening cysteine and the closing phenylalanine or tryptophan. A D gene is named only where the DNA matches it firmly. Some rows mark clone size as missing; the rest say once, few, many or name a class of expanded clone.

V	size	length	J	D	DNA	CDR3
TRBV29-1	few	13	TRBJ1-3	TRBD1	TGCAGCGGTGGACAGGGGAGTACGAACACCATATATTTT	CSGGQGSTNTIYF
TRBV20-1	many	13	TRBJ1-2	.	TGCAGTGCTAGGCCCTTTATTGGCTATGGCTACACCTTC	CSARPFIGYGYTF
TRBV28	many	14	TRBJ2-1	.	TGTGCCAGCAGAACCTTATTGCGGGGCAATGAGCAGTTCTTC	CASRTLLRGNEQFF
TRBV6-5	many	14	TRBJ1-3	.	TGTGCCAGCAGTTACTCGGGGGCCGGAAACACCATATATTTT	CASSYSGAGNTIYF
TRBV30	many	12	TRBJ2-3	.	TGTGCCTGGAGTGTACAGGCAGATACGCAGTATTTT	CAWSVQADTQYF
TRBV5-1	many	15	TRBJ1-1	.	TGCGCCAGCAGTTATGCAGGGGATGTGGACACTGAAGCTTTCTTT	CASSYAGDVDTEAFF
TRBV4-3	many	15	TRBJ2-2	TRBD1	TGCGCCAGCAGCATGGACAGGGGGATCCCCGGGGAGCTGTTTTTT	CASSMDRGIPGELFF
TRBV2	many	15	TRBJ2-5	TRBD2	TGTGCCAGCAGTGGACTAGCGGGGAAACAAGAGACCCAGTACTTC	CASSGLAGKQETQYF
TRBV5-1	many	12	TRBJ2-2	.	TGCGCCAGCAGCTTGTTGGGCAGAGAGCTGTTTTTT	CASSLLGRELFF
TRBV10-3	many	14	TRBJ1-1	.	TGTGCCATCAGTGCAATCTTAAGGGACACTGAAGCTTTCTTT	CAISAILRDTEAFF
TRBV18	many	15	TRBJ2-5	TRBD2	TGTGCCAGCTCACCACAAGCGGGAGAACAAGAGACCCAGTACTTC	CASSPQAGEQETQYF
TRBV7-2	few	17	TRBJ2-6	TRBD2	TGTGCCAGCAGCTCGCGGGCGGGAGTATCCGGGGCCAACGTCCTGACTTTC	CASSSRAGVSGANVLTF
TRBV5-8	many	15	TRBJ1-1	TRBD1	TGTGCCAGCAGCTTGGTGACAGGGAAGAACACTGAAGCTTTCTTT	CASSLVTGKNTEAFF
TRBV29-1	few	14	TRBJ2-7	.	TGCAGCGTTAATAGCGGCCGCGACTCCTACGAGCAGTACTTC	CSVNSGRDSYEQYF
TRBV6-5	few	14	TRBJ2-1	TRBD2	TGTGCCAGCAGTTACAACGGGAGGGACAATGAGCAGTTCTTC	CASSYNGRDNEQFF
TRBV20-1	many	12	TRBJ1-1	TRBD1	TGCAGTGCTGAACAGGGGGCATTTGAAGCTTTCTTT	CSAEQGAFEAFF
TRBV7-9	many	15	TRBJ2-5	.	TGTGCCAGCAGCTTCCAAGGGTATATCCAAGAGACCCAGTACTTC	CASSFQGYIQETQYF
TRBV11-2	.	15	TRBJ2-1	TRBD2	TGTGCCAGCAGCTTAGGACTAGCTCCCTACAATGAGCAGTTCTTC	CASSLGLAPYNEQFF